This T cell receptor (beta chain) was captured by sequencing in a study of identical twins' blood T cells. V was shortened by 8 bases and J by 1 base, with 9 bases between the two germline ends. From germline, CDR1 is SGHAT and CDR2 FQNNGV. The CDR3 is 13 amino acids. Each CDR3 protein is one row after TCRdb ran MiXCR on the 5' RACE reads. The table lists fewer than 450,000 distinct CDR3 sequences, 28% of them singletons. Study-wide points: Top TCRbeta clonotypes were shared more with twin than unrelated donors.

This clonotype showed up many times. Antigen specificity is unknown. The three twin pairs were reared together, likely meeting the same infections. The chain combines TRBV11-2 with TRBJ2-1; unclear D gene. Sequencing was done on a sample of PBMCs. This sequence was found in a woman between 18 and 49 years old in good health. The CDR3 DNA follows: TGTGCCAGCGGTAAGGATTCCTACAATGAGCAGTTCTTC. This gives the protein CASGKDSYNEQFF.